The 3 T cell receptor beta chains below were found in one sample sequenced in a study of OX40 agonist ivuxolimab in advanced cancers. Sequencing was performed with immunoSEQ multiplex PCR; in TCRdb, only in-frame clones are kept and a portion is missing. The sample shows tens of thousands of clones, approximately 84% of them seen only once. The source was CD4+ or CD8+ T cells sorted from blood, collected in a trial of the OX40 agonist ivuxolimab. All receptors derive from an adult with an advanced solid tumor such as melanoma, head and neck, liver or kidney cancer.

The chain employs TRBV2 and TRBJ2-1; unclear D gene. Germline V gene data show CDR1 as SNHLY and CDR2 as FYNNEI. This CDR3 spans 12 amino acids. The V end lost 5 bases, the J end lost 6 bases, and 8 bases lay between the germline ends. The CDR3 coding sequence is TGTGCCAGCAGTCGCTCGGTCAATGAGCAGTTCTTC. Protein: CASSRSVNEQFF.

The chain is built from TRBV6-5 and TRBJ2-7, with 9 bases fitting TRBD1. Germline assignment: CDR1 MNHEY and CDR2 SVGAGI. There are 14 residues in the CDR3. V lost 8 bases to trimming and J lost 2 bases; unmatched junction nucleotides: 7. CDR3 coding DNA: TGTGCCAGCGGGGGACAGGGCGTTCCCTACGAGCAGTACTTC. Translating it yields CASGGQGVPYEQYF.

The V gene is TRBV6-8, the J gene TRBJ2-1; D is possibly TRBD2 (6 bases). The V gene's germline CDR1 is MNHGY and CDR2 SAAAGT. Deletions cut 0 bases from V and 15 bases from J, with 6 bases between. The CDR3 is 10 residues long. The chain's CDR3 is CASSYSGGFF. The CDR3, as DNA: TGTGCCAGCAGTTACTCGGGGGGGTTCTTC.